Listed below are T cell receptor beta chains from one sample, sequenced in a study of monozygotic twins with inflammatory bowel disease. TCRdb reprocessed the 5' RACE reads and stores each CDR3 protein as one record, lacking DNA. The sample has approximately 400,000 distinct CDR3 sequences. Sequenced: blood. The receptors shown here come from a human donor with ulcerative colitis or Crohn's disease, or a healthy co-twin of an affected twin (not recorded which). CDR3s include the opening cysteine and the closing phenylalanine or tryptophan. Fields, in order: V gene, J gene, CDR3 protein.

TRBV7-2	TRBJ2-7	CASSFQGGSSYEQYF
TRBV5-1	TRBJ1-1	CASSLPQGAFTEAFF
TRBV19	TRBJ1-5	CASSFRDGFSNQPQHF
TRBV29-1	TRBJ2-1	CSVAPRLAGVRNEQFF
TRBV6-2/TRBV6-3	TRBJ1-5	CASSYRGTNQPQHF
TRBV12-3/TRBV12-4	TRBJ2-7	CASSSLGSQQQYF
TRBV20-1	TRBJ2-4	CSAPAEGQAKNIQYF
TRBV4-1	TRBJ1-1	CASSPAGRMNTEAFF
TRBV6-6	TRBJ2-7	CASNPGWWGGEQYF
TRBV5-1	TRBJ2-5	CASSLTSGYGETQYF
TRBV12-3/TRBV12-4	TRBJ2-3	CASSPRGESTDTQYF
TRBV7-6	TRBJ1-1	CASSLGTGSMNTEAFF
TRBV7-2	TRBJ2-7	CASSVGGTAYEQYF
TRBV12-3/TRBV12-4	TRBJ1-1	CASTPLQGLNTEAFF
TRBV7-2	TRBJ2-7	CASSRDGASSYEQYF
TRBV27	TRBJ2-7	CASSAGTIRGESYEQYF
TRBV9	TRBJ2-5	CASSSSGRGETQYF
TRBV4-1	TRBJ2-5	CASSQGTSGKETQYF